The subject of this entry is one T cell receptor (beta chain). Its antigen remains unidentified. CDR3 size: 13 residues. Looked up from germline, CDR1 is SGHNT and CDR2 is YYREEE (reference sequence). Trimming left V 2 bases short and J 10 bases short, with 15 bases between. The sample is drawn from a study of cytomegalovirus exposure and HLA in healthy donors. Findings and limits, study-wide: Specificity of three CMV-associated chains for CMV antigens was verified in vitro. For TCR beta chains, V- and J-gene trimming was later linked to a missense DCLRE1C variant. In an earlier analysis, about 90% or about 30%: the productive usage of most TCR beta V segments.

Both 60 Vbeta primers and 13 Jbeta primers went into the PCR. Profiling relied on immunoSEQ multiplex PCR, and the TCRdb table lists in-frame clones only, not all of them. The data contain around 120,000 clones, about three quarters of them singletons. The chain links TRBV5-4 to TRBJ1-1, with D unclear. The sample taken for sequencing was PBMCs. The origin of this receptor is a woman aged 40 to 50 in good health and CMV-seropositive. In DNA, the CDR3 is TGTGCCAGCAGCTTTGGGCAGAAAGGTAGAGCTTTCTTT. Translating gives CASSFGQKGRAFF. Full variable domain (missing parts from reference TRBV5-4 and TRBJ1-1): ETGVTQSPTHLIKTRGQQVTLRCSSQSGHNTVSWYQQALGQGPQFIFQYYREEENGRGNFPPRFSGLQFPNYSSELNVNALELDDSALYLCASSFGQKGRAFFGQGTRLTVV.